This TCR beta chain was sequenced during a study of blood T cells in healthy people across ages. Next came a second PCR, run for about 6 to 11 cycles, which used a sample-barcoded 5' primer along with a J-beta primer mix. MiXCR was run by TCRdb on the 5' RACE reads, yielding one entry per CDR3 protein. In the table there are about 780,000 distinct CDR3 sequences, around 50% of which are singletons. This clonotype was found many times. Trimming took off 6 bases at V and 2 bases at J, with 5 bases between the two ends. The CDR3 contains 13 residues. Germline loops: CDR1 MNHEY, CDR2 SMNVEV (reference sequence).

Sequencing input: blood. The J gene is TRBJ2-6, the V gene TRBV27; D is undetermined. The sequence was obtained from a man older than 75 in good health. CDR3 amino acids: CASRSTGANVLTF. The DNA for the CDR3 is TGTGCCAGCAGATCGACTGGGGCCAACGTCCTGACTTTC. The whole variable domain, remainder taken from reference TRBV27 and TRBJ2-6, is EAQVTQNPRYLITVTGKKLTVTCSQNMNHEYMSWYRQDPGLGLRQIYYSMNVEVTDKGDVPEGYKVSRKEKRNFPLILESPSPNQTSLYFCASRSTGANVLTFGAGSRLTVL.